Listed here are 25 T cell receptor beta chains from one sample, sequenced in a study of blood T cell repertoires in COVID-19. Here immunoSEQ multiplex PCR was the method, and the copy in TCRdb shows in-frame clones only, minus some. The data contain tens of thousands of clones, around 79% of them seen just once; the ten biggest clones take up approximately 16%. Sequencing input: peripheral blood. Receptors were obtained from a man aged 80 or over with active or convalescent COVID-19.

The CDR3 DNA reads TGTGCCAGCAGCCAAGAGATCGGCAGGGTGGCCGGGGAGCTGTTTTTT. Translated: CASSQEIGRVAGELFF. The rearrangement uses TRBV3-1 (or the pseudogene TRBV3-2) and TRBJ2-2, with a tentative D call TRBD1 (5 bases). The CDR3 is made up of 16 amino acids. CDR1 and CDR2 (germline): LGHDT, YNNKEL (reference sequence). Trimming removed 0 bases at V and 6 bases at J, with 14 bases between.

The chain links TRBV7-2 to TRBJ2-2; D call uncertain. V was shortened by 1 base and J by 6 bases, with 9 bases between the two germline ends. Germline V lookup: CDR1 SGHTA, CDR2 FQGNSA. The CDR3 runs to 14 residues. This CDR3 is CASSLDSSSGELFF. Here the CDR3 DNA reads TGTGCCAGCAGCTTAGACAGCTCCTCCGGGGAGCTGTTTTTT.

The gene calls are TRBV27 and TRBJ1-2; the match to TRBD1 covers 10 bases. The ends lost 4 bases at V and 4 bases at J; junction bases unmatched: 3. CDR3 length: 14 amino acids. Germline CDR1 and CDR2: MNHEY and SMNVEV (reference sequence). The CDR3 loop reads CASSYGQGGYGYTF. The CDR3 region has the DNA TGTGCCAGCAGTTACGGACAGGGGGGCTATGGCTACACCTTC.

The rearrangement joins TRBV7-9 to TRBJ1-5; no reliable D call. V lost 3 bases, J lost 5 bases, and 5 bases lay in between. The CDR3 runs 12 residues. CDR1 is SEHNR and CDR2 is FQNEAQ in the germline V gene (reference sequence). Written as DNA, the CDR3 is TGTGCCAGCAGCTTTTCTGATCAGCCCCAGCATTTT. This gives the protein CASSFSDQPQHF.

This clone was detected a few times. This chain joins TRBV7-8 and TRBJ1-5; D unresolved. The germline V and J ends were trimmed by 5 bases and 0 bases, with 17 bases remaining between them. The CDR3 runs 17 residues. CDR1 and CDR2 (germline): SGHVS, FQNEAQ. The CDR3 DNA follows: TGTGCCAGCAGCGGCGCCCCCACAGAAAATAGCAATCAGCCCCAGCATTTT. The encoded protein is CASSGAPTENSNQPQHF.

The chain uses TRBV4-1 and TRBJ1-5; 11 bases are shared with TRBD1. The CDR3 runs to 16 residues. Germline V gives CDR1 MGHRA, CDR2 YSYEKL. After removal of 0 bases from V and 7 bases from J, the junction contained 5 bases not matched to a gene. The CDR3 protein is CASSQEGTGGLQPQHF. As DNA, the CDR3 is TGCGCCAGCAGCCAAGAGGGGACAGGGGGTCTCCAGCCCCAGCATTTT.

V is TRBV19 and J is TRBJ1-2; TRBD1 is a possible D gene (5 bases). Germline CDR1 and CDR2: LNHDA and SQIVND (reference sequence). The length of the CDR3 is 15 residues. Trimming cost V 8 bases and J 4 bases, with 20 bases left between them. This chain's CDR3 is CASPTAGGRSYGYTF. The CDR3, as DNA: TGTGCCAGTCCCACGGCCGGGGGGAGAAGCTATGGCTACACCTTC. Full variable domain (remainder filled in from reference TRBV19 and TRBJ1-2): DGGITQSPKYLFRKEGQNVTLSCEQNLNHDAMYWYRQDPGQGLRLIYYSQIVNDFQKGDIAEGYSVSREKKESFPLTVTSAQKNPTAFYLCASPTAGGRSYGYTFGSGTRLTVV.

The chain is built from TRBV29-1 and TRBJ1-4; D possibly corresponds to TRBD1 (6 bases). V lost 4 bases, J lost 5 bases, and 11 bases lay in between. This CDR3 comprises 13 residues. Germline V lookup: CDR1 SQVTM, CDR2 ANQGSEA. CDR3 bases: TGCAGCGTTGGATTCAGGGGAAATGAAAAACTGTTTTTT. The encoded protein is CSVGFRGNEKLFF.

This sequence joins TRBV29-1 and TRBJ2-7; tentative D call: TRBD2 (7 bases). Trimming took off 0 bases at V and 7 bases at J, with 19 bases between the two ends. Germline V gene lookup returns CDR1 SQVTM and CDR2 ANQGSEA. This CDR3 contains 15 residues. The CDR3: CSVEDSFWGGYEQYF. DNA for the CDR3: TGCAGCGTTGAAGATTCGTTCTGGGGGGGCTATGAGCAGTACTTC.

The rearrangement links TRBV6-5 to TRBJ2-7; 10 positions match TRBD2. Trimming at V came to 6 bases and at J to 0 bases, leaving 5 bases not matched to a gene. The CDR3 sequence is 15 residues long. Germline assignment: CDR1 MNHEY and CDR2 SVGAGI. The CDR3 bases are TGTGCCAGCAGCCCACTAGCGGGGAGCTCCTACGAGCAGTACTTC. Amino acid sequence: CASSPLAGSSYEQYF.

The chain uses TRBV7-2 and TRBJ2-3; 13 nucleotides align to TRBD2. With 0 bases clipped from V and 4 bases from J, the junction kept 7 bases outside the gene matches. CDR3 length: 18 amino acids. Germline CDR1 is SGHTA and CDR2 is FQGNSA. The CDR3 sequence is CASSLARTSGSISDTQYF. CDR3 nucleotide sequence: TGTGCCAGCAGCTTAGCTAGGACTAGCGGGAGTATATCAGATACGCAGTATTTT.

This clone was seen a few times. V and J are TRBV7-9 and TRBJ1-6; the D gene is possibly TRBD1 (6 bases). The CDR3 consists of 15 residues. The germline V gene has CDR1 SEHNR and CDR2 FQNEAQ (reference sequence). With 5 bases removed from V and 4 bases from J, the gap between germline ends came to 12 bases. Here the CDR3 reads CASSRPGQYNSPLHF. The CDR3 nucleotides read TGTGCCAGCAGCCGACCGGGACAATATAATTCACCCCTCCACTTT.

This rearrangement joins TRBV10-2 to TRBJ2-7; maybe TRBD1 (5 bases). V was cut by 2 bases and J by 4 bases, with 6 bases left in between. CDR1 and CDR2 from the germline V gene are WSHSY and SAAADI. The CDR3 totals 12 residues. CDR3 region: CASSETGYEQYF. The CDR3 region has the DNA TGCGCCAGCAGTGAGACAGGATACGAGCAGTACTTC.

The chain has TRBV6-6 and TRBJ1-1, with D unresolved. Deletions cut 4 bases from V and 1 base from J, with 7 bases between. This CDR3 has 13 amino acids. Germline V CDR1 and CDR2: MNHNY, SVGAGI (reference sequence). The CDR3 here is CASSLTGNTEAFF. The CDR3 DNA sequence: TGTGCCAGCAGTTTGACGGGGAACACTGAAGCTTTCTTT.

The CDR3 here is CASSLLRDTPEAFF. As DNA, the CDR3 is TGTGCCAGCTCACTCCTCCGGGACACACCTGAAGCTTTCTTT. The chain employs TRBV18 and TRBJ1-1; D is possibly TRBD1 (6 bases). From germline, CDR1 is KGHSH and CDR2 LQKENI. This CDR3 contains 14 residues. V was cut by 4 bases and J by 6 bases, with 15 bases left in between.

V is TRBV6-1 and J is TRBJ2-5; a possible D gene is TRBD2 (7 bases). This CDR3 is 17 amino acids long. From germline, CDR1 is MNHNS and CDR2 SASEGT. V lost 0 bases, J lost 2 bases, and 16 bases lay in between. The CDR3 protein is CASSEALRGGTQETQYF. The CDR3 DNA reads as TGTGCCAGCAGTGAAGCGCTAAGGGGGGGGACTCAAGAGACCCAGTACTTC.

CDR3 nucleotide sequence: TGTGCCAGCAGCAACTATCCCGATCAGTCCGGACAGGGGGCTTATAATTCACCCCTCCACTTT. This encodes CASSNYPDQSGQGAYNSPLHF. V is TRBV21-1 and J is TRBJ1-6; the listed D gene, TRBD1, was not tested against the DNA. TRBV21-1 is a pseudogene locus. The CDR3 extends over 21 amino acids.

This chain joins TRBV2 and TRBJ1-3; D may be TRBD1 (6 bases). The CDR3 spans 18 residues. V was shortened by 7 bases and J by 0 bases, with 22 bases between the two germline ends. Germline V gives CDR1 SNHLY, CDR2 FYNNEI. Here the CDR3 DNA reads TGTGCCAGCATTACCTTTCCGGGACACAAAATCTCTGGAAACACCATATATTTT. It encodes CASITFPGHKISGNTIYF.

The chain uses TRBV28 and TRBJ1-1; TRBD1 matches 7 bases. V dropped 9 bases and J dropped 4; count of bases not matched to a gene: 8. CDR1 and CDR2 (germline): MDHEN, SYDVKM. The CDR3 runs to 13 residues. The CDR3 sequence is CASSGGGGTEAFF. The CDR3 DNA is TGTGCCAGTTCAGGGGGTGGTGGCACTGAAGCTTTCTTT.

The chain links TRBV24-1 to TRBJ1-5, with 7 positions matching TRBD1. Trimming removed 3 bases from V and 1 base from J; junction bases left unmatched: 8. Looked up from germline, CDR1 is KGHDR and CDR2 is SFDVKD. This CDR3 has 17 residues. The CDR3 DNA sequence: TGTGCCACCAGTGATACCCGACAGGGAGGAAGCAATCAGCCCCAGCATTTT. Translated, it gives CATSDTRQGGSNQPQHF.

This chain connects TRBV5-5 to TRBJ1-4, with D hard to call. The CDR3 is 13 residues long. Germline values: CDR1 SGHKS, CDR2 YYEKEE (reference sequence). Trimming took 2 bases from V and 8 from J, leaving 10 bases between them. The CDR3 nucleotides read TGTGCCAGCAGCTTAGCCTCGACAGAAAAACTGTTTTTT. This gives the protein CASSLASTEKLFF. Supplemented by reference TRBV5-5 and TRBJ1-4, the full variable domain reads DAGVTQSPTHLIKTRGQQVTLRCSPISGHKSVSWYQQVLGQGPQFIFQYYEKEERGRGNFPDRFSARQFPNYSSELNVNALLLGDSALYLCASSLASTEKLFFGSGTQLSVL.

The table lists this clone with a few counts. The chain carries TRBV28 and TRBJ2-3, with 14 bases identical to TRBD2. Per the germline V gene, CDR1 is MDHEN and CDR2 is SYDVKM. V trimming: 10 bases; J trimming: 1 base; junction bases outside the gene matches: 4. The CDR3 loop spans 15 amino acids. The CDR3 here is CATRGLAGGTDTQYF. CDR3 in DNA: TGTGCCACACGGGGACTAGCGGGAGGCACAGATACGCAGTATTTT.

The CDR3 sequence is CASSPGVGTGKSGNTIYF. CDR3 coding DNA: TGTGCCAGCAGCCCTGGAGTTGGGACAGGGAAATCCGGAAACACCATATATTTT. The chain uses TRBV6-2 or TRBV6-3 and TRBJ1-3, with TRBD1 matching over 9 bases. J was trimmed by 4 bases and V by 6 bases; bases with no gene match: 16. Per germline, CDR1 MNHEY and CDR2 SVGEGT. The CDR3 runs 18 residues.

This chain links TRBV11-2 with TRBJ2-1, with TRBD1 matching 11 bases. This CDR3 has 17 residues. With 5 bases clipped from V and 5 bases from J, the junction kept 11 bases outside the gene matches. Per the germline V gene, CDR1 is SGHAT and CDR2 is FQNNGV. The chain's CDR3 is CASSHPGTGGKDNEQFF. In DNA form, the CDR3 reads TGTGCCAGCAGCCATCCGGGGACAGGGGGAAAGGACAATGAGCAGTTCTTC. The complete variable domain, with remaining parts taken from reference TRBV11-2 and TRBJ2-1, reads EAGVAQSPRYKIIEKRQSVAFWCNPISGHATLYWYQQILGQGPKLLIQFQNNGVVDDSQLPKDRFSAERLKGVDSTLKIQPAKLEDSAVYLCASSHPGTGGKDNEQFFGPGTRLTVL.

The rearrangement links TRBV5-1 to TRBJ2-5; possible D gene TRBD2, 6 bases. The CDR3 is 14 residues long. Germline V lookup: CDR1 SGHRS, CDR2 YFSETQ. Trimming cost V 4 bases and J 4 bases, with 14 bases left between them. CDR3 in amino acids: CASSPAWRGETQYF. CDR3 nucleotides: TGCGCCAGCAGCCCAGCCTGGAGGGGAGAGACCCAGTACTTC.